The text below deals with one T cell receptor (beta chain). The data were obtained in a study of PD-1 and CTLA-4 blockade in melanoma. The CDR3 length is 11 residues. Trimming left V 6 bases short and J 9 bases short, with 9 bases between. Measured with immunoSEQ multiplex PCR; TCRdb has only the in-frame clones, and not every one. The data hold about 11,000 clones, with roughly 82% observed a single time. Sequencing used CD8+ T cells from peripheral blood, obtained from a patient given anti-PD-1 treatment. This rearrangement joins TRBV12-3 or TRBV12-4 to TRBJ2-1; D is uncertain. The TCR originated in a human donor with melanoma. DNA of the CDR3: TGTGCCAGCAGCGTGGGCGGTGAGCAGTTCTTC. Translated: CASSVGGEQFF.